The clone carrying this T cell receptor beta chain was seen just once. This sample is part of a study of blood T cell repertoires in COVID-19. Study in general: The United States, Italy and Spain supplied acute and convalescent COVID-19 samples. PBMCs, B-cell-depleted T cells, or T cells provided the cDNA or gDNA that made up the material.

Germline trimming cut 4 bases from V and 0 bases from J; bases unmatched to any gene: 2. Germline V gene lookup returns CDR1 SQVTM and CDR2 ANQGSEA. The CDR3 extends over 13 amino acids. Study processing details: By means of reference gene primer amplification, nucleated cell counts were estimated. Sequenced by immunoSEQ multiplex PCR; TCRdb stores in-frame clones only, minus some. For V, J and clone size, that table is used; D and trimming come from the DNA. The data show just under 150,000 clones, 80% to 90% seen once. The source material was peripheral blood. The chain is built from TRBV29-1 and TRBJ2-5, with 7 bases identical to TRBD1. The TCR comes from a woman aged 45-59 years with acute or convalescent COVID-19. Here the CDR3 DNA reads TGCAGCGTTGTAGGACAGGACCAAGAGACCCAGTACTTC. The encoded protein is CSVVGQDQETQYF.